The entry below describes one TCR beta chain. Its antigen is as yet unknown. This specimen comes from a study of radiotherapy plus CTLA-4 blockade in lung cancer. Overall study: An objective response was seen in around 19% of patients, and disease control in about 31%.

Regarding the study as a whole: Clones of tumor-derived TCRs expanded in blood after radiotherapy plus ipilimumab.

The repertoire was sequenced with immunoSEQ multiplex PCR; TCRdb's copy has only in-frame clones and lacks some. The profile shows 40,000 to 55,000 clones, approximately 80% of them singletons. This CDR3 is built from 13 residues. Looked up from germline, CDR1 is SGHTA and CDR2 is FQGNSA. V lost 1 base and J lost 4, with 7 bases in between. Alongside CTLA-4 blockade with ipilimumab, patients with chemo-refractory metastatic non-small-cell lung cancer received focal radiation. This chain connects TRBV7-2 to TRBJ1-2, with unresolved D. The source of this sequence is a human donor with non-small cell lung cancer whose response to radiotherapy plus ipilimumab could not be evaluated. The specimen was peripheral blood, collected from a patient treated with radiotherapy plus ipilimumab. The chain's CDR3 is CASSLGGGYGYTF. The CDR3 DNA follows: TGTGCCAGCAGCTTAGGCGGTGGCTATGGCTACACCTTC.